The next 21 T cell receptor beta chains were all read from a single sample in a study of T-cell memory formation after mild COVID-19. MiXCR was run by TCRdb on the 5' RACE reads, yielding one entry per CDR3 protein. This table holds 150,000 to 200,000 distinct CDR3 sequences, roughly 13% found once. The sequenced sample consisted of PBMCs or a T cell subset sorted from them (not recorded which). All receptors come from a man between 18 and 35 years old who had mild COVID-19 (a few samples of this study predate the infection). Cell type and time point are not known.

Only a few counts were recorded for this clonotype. The gene calls are TRBV7-8 and TRBJ1-3, with TRBD1 as a possible D gene (5 bases). Per germline, CDR1 SGHVS and CDR2 FQNEAQ. V lost 4 bases and J 1 base, leaving 14 bases between the germline ends. CDR3 size: 16 residues. The CDR3 region has the DNA TGTGCCAGCAGCTACGGCCAGGGCTTTTCTGGAAACACCATATATTTT. The encoded protein is CASSYGQGFSGNTIYF.

This clonotype has a handful of counts. The chain links TRBV9 to TRBJ2-7; 10 bases match TRBD1. Trimming cost V 2 bases and J 2 bases; bases outside gene matches: 1. The CDR3 covers 14 residues. CDR1 SGDLS and CDR2 YYNGEE come from the germline V gene. The CDR3, as DNA: TGTGCCAGCAGCGTGGGGACAGGGGCCTACGAGCAGTACTTC. It translates to CASSVGTGAYEQYF. The full variable domain, in which reference TRBV9 and TRBJ2-7 provide the parts outside the CDR3, is DSGVTQTPKHLITATGQRVTLRCSPRSGDLSVYWYQQSLDQGLQFLIQYYNGEERAKGNILERFSAQQFPDLHSELNLSSLELGDSALYFCASSVGTGAYEQYFGPGTRLTVT.

The chain recombines TRBV21-1 with TRBJ1-6; TRBD1, the table's D call, lacks a check against the DNA. TRBV21-1 is noted as a pseudogene. The CDR3 runs 17 residues. The CDR3 is CASSKVKRGADNSPLHF. CDR3 bases: TGTGCCAGCAGCAAAGTCAAGAGGGGGGCTGATAATTCACCCCTCCACTTT.

The gene calls are TRBV3-1 and TRBJ2-3; D possibly uses TRBD1 or TRBD2 (5 bases each). The CDR3 runs to 14 residues. The germline CDR1 and CDR2 sequences are LGHDT and YNNKEL (reference sequence). V was pared by 10 bases and J by 0 bases, with 14 bases between. CDR3 bases: TGTGCCACGAGAGAGGGGCGAAGCACAGATACGCAGTATTTT. Its translation is CATREGRSTDTQYF.

J is TRBJ2-5 and V is TRBV6-6; 7 bases line up with TRBD1. V dropped 7 bases and J dropped 4; count of bases not matched to a gene: 9. This CDR3 is 14 amino acids long. The germline V gene has CDR1 MNHNY and CDR2 SVGAGI (reference sequence). The CDR3 protein is CASTERGGRETQYF. The CDR3 region has the DNA TGTGCCAGCACCGAAAGAGGGGGCCGAGAGACCCAGTACTTC.

This clonotype was recorded many times. The chain joins TRBV2 to TRBJ1-1, with D possibly being TRBD1 (5 bases). In germline, CDR1 is SNHLY, CDR2 FYNNEI. CDR3 size: 12 residues. V lost 8 bases to trimming and J lost 11 bases, with 18 bases between them. In DNA, the CDR3 is TGTGCCAGCCTCCCTCCGGGACCCTTGGCTTTCTTT. Encoded protein: CASLPPGPLAFF.

Remarks on this clonotype: A much larger clone is a single base away; this may be a read error. The V call is TRBV7-2, the J call TRBJ1-5; possible D gene TRBD1, 6 bases. The length of the CDR3 is 15 residues. From germline, CDR1 is SGHTA and CDR2 FQGNSA. CDR3 amino acids: CSSSSQGFSNQPQHF. CDR3 coding DNA: TGTTCCAGCAGCTCCCAGGGGTTCAGCAATCAGCCCCAGCATTTT.

V is TRBV12-3 or TRBV12-4 and J is TRBJ2-2; D remains unclear. V lost 6 bases and J lost 7, with 6 bases in between. This CDR3 spans 11 amino acids. The CDR3 region has the DNA TGTGCCAGCAGCGTTGGCGGGGAGCTGTTTTTT. Amino acids: CASSVGGELFF.

With regard to this clonotype: Sequence at one end of the junction differs from germline and may be a read error. The chain couples TRBV12-3 or TRBV12-4 to TRBJ2-1; 7 bases match TRBD2. This CDR3 spans 15 amino acids. In nucleotides, the CDR3 is TGTGCCAGCACCTTGAGGCTAGCGGAATACAATGAGCAGTTATTC. As protein: CASTLRLAEYNEQLF.

This clonotype was counted a few times. The rearrangement joins TRBV7-2 to TRBJ1-6; 8 positions match TRBD1. The J segment lost 7 bases and the V segment lost 5 bases, leaving 1 base of the junction unmatched. The CDR3 runs 13 residues. Per germline, CDR1 SGHTA and CDR2 FQGNSA. Here the CDR3 reads CASSPGGNSPLHF. CDR3 sequence (DNA): TGTGCCAGCAGCCCAGGGGGCAATTCACCCCTCCACTTT. The complete variable domain, with remaining parts taken from reference TRBV7-2 and TRBJ1-6, reads GAGVSQSPSNKVTEKGKDVELRCDPISGHTALYWYRQSLGQGLEFLIYFQGNSAPDKSGLPSDRFSAERTGGSVSTLTIQRTQQEDSAVYLCASSPGGNSPLHFGNGTRLTVT.

On this clonotype itself: Compared with germline, one end of the junction differs, possibly owing to a read error. V is TRBV7-7 and J is TRBJ1-4; possibly TRBD1 for D (6 bases). This CDR3 has 15 residues. In germline, CDR1 is SSHAT, CDR2 FNYEAQ (reference sequence). For the CDR3, the DNA is TGTGCTAGCAGCCCTTCTACAGGGCCTAATGAAAAACTGTTTTTT. Protein: CASSPSTGPNEKLFF.

The sample holds a few counts of this clonotype. The rearrangement joins TRBV24-1 to TRBJ2-7, with 7 positions matching TRBD2. The CDR3 is 13 residues long. Germline-derived CDR1 and CDR2 are KGHDR and SFDVKD. The ends lost 9 bases at V and 7 bases at J; junction bases unmatched: 11. CDR3 coding DNA: TGTGCCACCGAACTAGCGACCGTGGGGGAGCAGTACTTC. Protein product: CATELATVGEQYF.

This clonotype was recorded a few times. The chain uses TRBV10-2 and TRBJ2-7, with D unresolved. Germline-derived CDR1 and CDR2 are WSHSY and SAAADI. The CDR3 runs 13 residues. V was cut by 4 bases and J by 2 bases, with 9 bases left in between. The CDR3 coding sequence is TGCGCCAGCAGTGCGGGTCAAGCCTACGAGCAGTACTTC. Its translation is CASSAGQAYEQYF.

This clonotype was seen only a few times. The chain has TRBV12-3 or TRBV12-4 and TRBJ1-4, with D tentatively TRBD1 (5 bases). The CDR3 has 14 residues. V lost 3 bases and J lost 4, with 9 bases in between. CDR3 amino acids: CASSLTDHNEKLFF. CDR3 nucleotides: TGTGCCAGCAGTTTGACAGACCATAATGAAAAACTGTTTTTT.

This clonotype came up a few times. The rearrangement uses TRBV7-8 and TRBJ2-3, with 8 bases lining up with TRBD2. In germline, CDR1 is SGHVS, CDR2 FQNEAQ. This CDR3 is built from 17 residues. After removal of 5 bases from V and 0 bases from J, the junction contained 10 bases not matched to a gene. This CDR3 reads CASSLRVTSASTDTQYF. CDR3 coding DNA: TGTGCCAGCAGCCTTAGGGTGACTAGCGCAAGCACAGATACGCAGTATTTT.

This clonotype was counted only a few times. The chain recombines TRBV18 with TRBJ2-7, with TRBD1 as a possible D gene (5 bases). V dropped 1 base and J dropped 7 bases, with 20 bases sitting between them. Germline CDR1 KGHSH, CDR2 LQKENI. The CDR3 sequence is 16 residues long. The CDR3: CASSPLRGRLKLEQYF. The CDR3 DNA follows: TGTGCCAGCTCACCACTTAGGGGCCGCCTAAAGTTGGAGCAGTACTTC.

A few counts support this clonotype. The chain has TRBV6-2 or TRBV6-3 and TRBJ1-5; the D is unclear. The CDR3 has 13 amino acids. Germline V CDR1 and CDR2: MNHEY, SVGEGT. Deletions cut 8 bases from V and 6 bases from J, with 14 bases between. The CDR3 loop reads CASFPLRSQPQHF. CDR3 in DNA: TGTGCCAGCTTCCCCCTCCGGAGTCAGCCCCAGCATTTT.

V usage is TRBV28 and J usage is TRBJ2-3; 8 nucleotides match TRBD2. This CDR3 has 16 amino acids. Germline trimming cut 6 bases from V and 2 bases from J; bases unmatched to any gene: 10. The germline gives CDR1 MDHEN, CDR2 SYDVKM. CDR3 sequence: CASRLTGRGDTDTQYF. As DNA, the CDR3 is TGTGCCAGCAGACTCACCGGGAGGGGGGACACAGATACGCAGTATTTT.

There are many counts of this clonotype. The chain combines TRBV7-2 with TRBJ2-5; no reliable D call. From germline, CDR1 is SGHTA and CDR2 FQGNSA. The CDR3 is 14 residues long. Trimming took 5 bases from V and 1 from J, leaving 11 bases between them. CDR3 protein: CASSVLGSQETQYF. DNA of the CDR3: TGTGCCAGCAGCGTTCTGGGGTCCCAAGAGACCCAGTACTTC.

Regarding this clonotype: A junction end diverges from the germline sequence, so it may reflect a read error. V and J are TRBV5-1 and TRBJ1-3; D possibly corresponds to TRBD1 (6 bases). The germline V gene has CDR1 SGHRS and CDR2 YFSETQ. The CDR3 has 13 residues. CDR3 residues: CDSSPGTGNTIYF. CDR3 sequence (DNA): TGCGACAGCAGCCCCGGGACAGGAAACACCATATATTTT. The full variable domain, in which reference TRBV5-1 and TRBJ1-3 provide the parts outside the CDR3, is KAGVTQTPRYLIKTRGQQVTLSCSPISGHRSVSWYQQTPGQGLQFLFEYFSETQRNKGNFPGRFSGRQFSNSRSEMNVSTLELGDSALYLCDSSPGTGNTIYFGEGSWLTVV.

This clonotype has more than one count but fewer than ten. The gene calls are TRBV6-2 or TRBV6-3 and TRBJ2-7; D gene ambiguous. Germline-derived CDR1 and CDR2 are MNHEY and SVGEGT. The CDR3 length is 13 residues. V lost 8 bases and J 5 bases, leaving 16 bases between the germline ends. The CDR3 sequence is CASADDLPHEQYV. In nucleotides, the CDR3 is TGTGCCAGCGCGGACGACCTTCCCCACGAGCAGTACGTC.